This TCR beta chain is drawn from a study of blood T cells in healthy people across ages. Aged about 6 to 100, donors were systemically healthy Caucasians from Russia. For the second PCR, which ran for about 6 to 11 cycles, a sample-barcoded 5' primer and a J-beta primer mix were used. TCRdb fed the 5' RACE reads into MiXCR, producing one record per CDR3 protein. The table shows roughly 1.6 million distinct CDR3 sequences, with about 32% occurring only once. Germline lookup yields CDR1 MNHNS and CDR2 SASEGT. This CDR3 comprises 15 residues. V was trimmed by 2 bases and J by 3 bases, leaving 14 bases between them. This clonotype was detected a few times. The antigen remains undetermined. Overall study findings and caveats: It was the long-lived donors that had more naive CD4+ cells and higher diversity than aged donors.

Sequenced: blood. The chain employs TRBV6-1 and TRBJ2-7; the D is unclear. The TCR sequence derives from a woman aged 25 to 39 in good health. The CDR3 region is CASSEYSVVVYEQYF. The CDR3 region has the DNA TGTGCCAGCAGTGAATATTCCGTGGTTGTCTACGAGCAGTACTTC.